This T cell receptor (beta chain) emerged from a study of shared clonotypes between healthy human individuals. Overall study: Per donor, three plates held CD4 naive cells, three held CD4 memory, two held CD8 naive and one held CD8 memory.

Assay: immunoSEQ multiplex PCR; the TCRdb copy retains only in-frame clones and omits some. In the table there are around 2.5 million clones, over 85% of which are singletons. Notes on the study in general: The sole specimen, blood, was sampled, and tissue repertoires likely differ.

All participating donors were Caucasian adults from Nashville, Tennessee. A CD45RA+ naive subset and a CD45RA-negative memory subset were split from CD4+ cells. Regarding this clone: What it binds is unknown.

V was clipped by 5 bases and J by 9 bases, with 18 bases between them. CDR3 length: 14 residues. Germline CDR1 and CDR2: LGHNA and YSLEER. The chain has TRBV4-3 and TRBJ2-3; a weak D match, TRBD1 (5 bases). Sequenced sample: naive CD4+ T cells from PBMCs. As to subset: CD45RA+ positively selected. This TCR was sampled from a man aged 18 to 30 in good health. Some clones in this sample may be carry-over from other donors' samples. The CDR3 is CASSWASGADTQYF. DNA of the CDR3: TGCGCCAGCAGCTGGGCTAGTGGGGCGGACACGCAGTATTTT.